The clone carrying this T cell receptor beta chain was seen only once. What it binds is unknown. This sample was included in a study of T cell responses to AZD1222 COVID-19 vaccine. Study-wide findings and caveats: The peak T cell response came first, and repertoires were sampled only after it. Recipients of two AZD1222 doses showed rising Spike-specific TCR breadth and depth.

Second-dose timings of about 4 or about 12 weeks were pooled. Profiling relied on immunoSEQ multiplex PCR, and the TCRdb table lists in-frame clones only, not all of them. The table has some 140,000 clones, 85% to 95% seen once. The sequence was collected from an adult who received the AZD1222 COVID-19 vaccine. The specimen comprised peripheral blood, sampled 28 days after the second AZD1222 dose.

CDR3 sequence: CASSNPGGEQYF. CDR3 bases: TGTGCCAGTAGCAACCCAGGGGGCGAGCAGTACTTC. This chain uses TRBV19 with TRBJ2-7, with 7 bases lining up with TRBD1. J gave up 6 bases and V 6 bases, and 5 bases lay outside the gene matches. There are 12 residues in the CDR3. In germline, CDR1 is LNHDA, CDR2 SQIVND (reference sequence). Combining the CDR3 with reference TRBV19 and TRBJ2-7 gives the whole variable domain DGGITQSPKYLFRKEGQNVTLSCEQNLNHDAMYWYRQDPGQGLRLIYYSQIVNDFQKGDIAEGYSVSREKKESFPLTVTSAQKNPTAFYLCASSNPGGEQYFGPGTRLTVT.